Presented here are 11 T cell receptor beta chains from one specimen sequenced in a study of blood T cell repertoires in COVID-19. The repertoire was sequenced with immunoSEQ multiplex PCR; TCRdb's copy has only in-frame clones and lacks some. The sample records approximately 94,000 clones, about 90% being singletons. Sequencing input: peripheral blood. These receptor sequences come from a woman in her 50s in a cohort sampled during active COVID-19.

J is TRBJ1-3 and V is TRBV6-5; no firm D call. The CDR3 spans 12 residues. V lost 7 bases, J lost 2 bases, and 6 bases lay in between. Germline CDR1 MNHEY, CDR2 SVGAGI. Written as DNA, the CDR3 is TGTGCCAGCACGGAGACTGGAAACACCATATATTTT. Its translation: CASTETGNTIYF.

This clone was observed a single time. This rearrangement joins TRBV5-1 to TRBJ1-1, with TRBD1 matching 8 bases. V shed 9 bases, J shed 4 bases, and the junction held 8 bases outside the gene matches. This CDR3 region has 13 residues. Germline V CDR1 and CDR2: SGHRS, YFSETQ. As DNA, the CDR3 is TGCGCCACCAAGACAGGGGTGGGCACTGAAGCTTTCTTT. Translation gives CATKTGVGTEAFF. Together with reference TRBV5-1 and TRBJ1-1, the CDR3 gives the full variable domain: KAGVTQTPRYLIKTRGQQVTLSCSPISGHRSVSWYQQTPGQGLQFLFEYFSETQRNKGNFPGRFSGRQFSNSRSEMNVSTLELGDSALYLCATKTGVGTEAFFGQGTRLTVV.

This chain uses TRBV29-1 with TRBJ2-3; perhaps TRBD2 as D (6 bases). Trimming took off 4 bases at V and 2 bases at J, with 19 bases between the two ends. Germline values: CDR1 SQVTM, CDR2 ANQGSEA. The CDR3 spans 16 residues. The CDR3, as DNA: TGCAGCGTTGCAGACCGACTAGTGACAGTCACAGATACGCAGTATTTT. Protein: CSVADRLVTVTDTQYF.

The chain joins TRBV9 to TRBJ1-4, with 12 nucleotides matching TRBD1. The CDR3 runs to 18 residues. J gave up 4 bases and V 3 bases, and 10 bases lay outside the gene matches. Germline CDR1 SGDLS, CDR2 YYNGEE. The CDR3 spells CASSAGGGTGGFNEKLFF. In DNA, the CDR3 is TGTGCCAGCAGCGCAGGCGGTGGGACAGGGGGCTTTAATGAAAAACTGTTTTTT.

The chain combines TRBV6-1 with TRBJ1-1; TRBD1 matches 8 bases. The length of the CDR3 is 14 residues. The germline CDR1 and CDR2 sequences are MNHNS and SASEGT. Trimming took 3 bases from V and 5 from J; bases not matched to a gene: 5. The CDR3 sequence is CASSERTGRTEAFF. The CDR3 nucleotides are TGTGCCAGCAGTGAGAGGACAGGGAGGACTGAAGCTTTCTTT.

This chain joins TRBV27 and TRBJ2-1; the match to TRBD2 covers 13 bases. Per the germline V gene, CDR1 is MNHEY and CDR2 is SMNVEV (reference sequence). The CDR3 consists of 15 residues. Trimming at V came to 5 bases and at J to 8 bases, leaving 6 bases not matched to a gene. The chain's CDR3 is CASSPRTSGSHEQFF. CDR3 DNA sequence: TGTGCCAGCAGTCCGCGGACTAGCGGGAGTCATGAGCAGTTCTTC.

This clone was picked up one time. The gene calls are TRBV12-3 or TRBV12-4 and TRBJ1-2; D is undetermined. V lost 2 bases, J lost 8 bases, and 12 bases lay in between. This CDR3 has 13 amino acids. This CDR3 reads CASSLPKTGGYTF. CDR3 in DNA: TGTGCCAGCAGTTTACCTAAGACGGGGGGCTACACCTTC.

The chain employs TRBV29-1 and TRBJ2-6; 12 nucleotides line up with TRBD2. V shed 6 bases, J shed 2 bases, and the junction held 2 bases outside the gene matches. The CDR3 is 15 residues long. Germline assignment: CDR1 SQVTM and CDR2 ANQGSEA. The CDR3 loop is CSVGLAGTGANVLTF. The DNA for the CDR3 is TGCAGCGTCGGACTAGCGGGGACTGGGGCCAACGTCCTGACTTTC.

The chain is built from TRBV6-6 and TRBJ1-3, with D possibly matching TRBD1 (5 bases). Germline lookup yields CDR1 MNHNY and CDR2 SVGAGI (reference sequence). V lost 7 bases to trimming and J lost 4 bases, with 11 bases between them. CDR3 length: 13 amino acids. The CDR3 DNA is TGTGCCAGCACCCTAGGGGCGGGAAACACCATATATTTT. It specifies CASTLGAGNTIYF.

The CDR3 region has the DNA TGTGCCAGCAGCTTAGCTTCGCCCTACTCTGGAAACACCATATATTTT. Encoded protein: CASSLASPYSGNTIYF. The V gene is TRBV7-9, the J gene TRBJ1-3; D remains unclear. Germline CDR1 reads SEHNR; CDR2 reads FQNEAQ (reference sequence). The CDR3 has 16 residues. Trimming stripped 0 bases from V and 0 bases from J, with 9 bases between.

This clone was observed a single time. An end of the junction differs from the germline gene, which may be a read error. The chain links TRBV10-3 to TRBJ2-7; tentatively, D is TRBD1 (5 bases). The germline gives CDR1 ENHRY, CDR2 SYGVKD. The CDR3 spans 14 residues. CDR3 coding DNA: TGTGCCATCAGTGAGTCGGCCCCAGGGTATGAAGTGGACTTC. Residues: CAISESAPGYEVDF.